This T cell receptor (beta chain) was recorded in a study of OX40 agonist ivuxolimab in advanced cancers. Context from the whole study: Ivuxolimab, which targeted the costimulatory receptor OX40 (CD134), was an agonistic, fully human IgG2 monoclonal antibody. Intravenous ivuxolimab was administered to patients every 2 weeks at six dose levels: 0.01, 0.1, 0.3, 1.5, 3 and 10 mg/kg. Among the roughly 52 dose-escalation patients, around 20 had hepatocellular carcinoma, about 15 melanoma, 9 renal cell carcinoma and 9 head and neck cancer. A male proportion of under 85% and a mean age of approximately 62 years, ranging from roughly 23 to 80, were recorded for the dose-escalation cohort. Prior anti-PD-1, anti-PD-L1 or anti-CTLA-4 therapy was permitted, and approximately 42% of dose-escalation patients had received checkpoint inhibitors. Three dose-escalation patients achieved partial responses, one with hepatocellular carcinoma and two with cutaneous melanoma. The point of sequencing TCRbeta in the periphery was to test whether ivuxolimab changed TCR sequence diversity and drove clonal T-cell expansion. The monotherapy dose-escalation portion (N ≈ 52 patients) of the phase I ivuxolimab trial is reported in the paper.

Patients with autoimmune disease history or receiving systemic immunosuppression were excluded from the trial. In every dose cohort, peripheral blood was drawn for TCR sequencing at baseline, cycle 4 day 1, and cycle 7 day 1. Samples were obtained from an open-label, multicenter, first-in-human phase I dose-escalation trial of ivuxolimab. Adults with locally advanced or metastatic head and neck squamous cell, hepatocellular, melanoma or renal cell carcinoma were enrolled in the trial. Before TCR sequencing, CD4+ T cells and CD8+ T cells were sorted from peripheral blood as separate populations. A remark on this clone: Its antigen is currently not known. Base qualities are missing; no much larger clone stands one base away.

Genomic DNA was extracted from sorted cells for sequencing of the TCRbeta CDR3 region. TCRbeta CDR3 regions were sequenced using the immunoSEQ Assay. TCRdb re-hosts the immuneACCESS table, in-frame sequences only. Its copies lack some clones; in the studies checked, an unresolved V gene accounts for under half of them, and the cause for the rest is not known. In all, the sample holds about 77,000 clones, and under 90% of those were seen once. The leading ten clones occupy more than 2.5% of the sample. Summary of the overall study and its limitations: The antigen specificity of the clonally expanded peripheral T cells was not determined. In the 0.1-3.0 mg/kg groups, partial responders were among the patients with the lowest normalized peripheral clonal expansion, particularly in CD8+ T cells. Low levels of normalized T-cell clonal expansion were also seen in some patients who did not respond. After ivuxolimab, more expanded clones were found on average in CD8+ T cells than in CD4+ T cells. Clonal expansion of both CD4+ and CD8+ blood T cells was observed from baseline to week 6 at doses 0.1 to 3.0 mg/kg.

The germline V gene gives CDR1 as SGHTS and CDR2 as YDEGEE. The CDR3 sequence holds 10 residues, the cysteine and phenylalanine included. The only DNA kept is the CDR3, 30 bases in frame from the first base. Deletion took 5 bases off V and 6 bases off J, with a span of 6 bases between the germline ends. The chain is made from TRBV5-8 and TRBJ2-7; there is no confident call for the D gene. The sample consisted of CD4+ or CD8+ T cells sorted from blood, taken in a trial of the OX40 agonist ivuxolimab. The clonotype originates from an adult with an advanced solid tumor such as melanoma, head and neck, liver or kidney cancer. DNA sequence: TGTGCCAGCAGACGGTCCGAGCAGTACTTC. Its coded protein is CASRRSEQYF.